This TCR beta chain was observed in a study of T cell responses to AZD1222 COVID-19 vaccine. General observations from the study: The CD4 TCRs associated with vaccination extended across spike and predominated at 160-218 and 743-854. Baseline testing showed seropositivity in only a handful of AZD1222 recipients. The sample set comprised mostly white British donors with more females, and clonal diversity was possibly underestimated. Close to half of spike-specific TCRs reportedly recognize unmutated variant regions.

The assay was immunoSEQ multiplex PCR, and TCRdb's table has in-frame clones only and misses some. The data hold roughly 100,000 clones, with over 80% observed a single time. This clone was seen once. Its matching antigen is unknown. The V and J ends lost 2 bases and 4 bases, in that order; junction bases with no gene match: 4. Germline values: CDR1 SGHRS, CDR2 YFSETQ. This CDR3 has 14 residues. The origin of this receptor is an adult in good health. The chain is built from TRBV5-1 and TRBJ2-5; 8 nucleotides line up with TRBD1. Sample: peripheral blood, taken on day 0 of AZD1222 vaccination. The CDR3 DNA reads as TGCGCCAGCAGCTTAAACCAGGGGGCAGAGACCCAGTACTTC. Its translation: CASSLNQGAETQYF.